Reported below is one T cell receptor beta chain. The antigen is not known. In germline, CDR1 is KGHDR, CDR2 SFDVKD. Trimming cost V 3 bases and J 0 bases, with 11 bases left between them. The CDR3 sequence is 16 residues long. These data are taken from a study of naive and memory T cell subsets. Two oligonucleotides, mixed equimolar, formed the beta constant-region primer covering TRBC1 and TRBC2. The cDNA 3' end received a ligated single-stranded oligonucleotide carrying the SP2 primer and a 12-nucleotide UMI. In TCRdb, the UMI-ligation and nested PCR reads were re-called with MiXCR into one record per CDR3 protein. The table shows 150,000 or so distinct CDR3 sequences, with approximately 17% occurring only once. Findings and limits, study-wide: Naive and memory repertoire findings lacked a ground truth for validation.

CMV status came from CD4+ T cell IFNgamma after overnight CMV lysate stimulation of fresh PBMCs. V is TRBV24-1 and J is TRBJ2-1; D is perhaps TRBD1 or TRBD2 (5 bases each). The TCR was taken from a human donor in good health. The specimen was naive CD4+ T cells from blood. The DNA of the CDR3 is TGTGCCACCAGTGATGGAGTAGGGACCTCCTACAATGAGCAGTTCTTC. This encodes CATSDGVGTSYNEQFF.